This entry features one T cell receptor (beta chain) sequence. The antigen remains unidentified. Quantitative 5'-RACE with molecular barcodes produced the TCR beta libraries. TCRdb reprocessed the 5' RACE reads with MiXCR, giving one entry per CDR3 protein. Here the sample spans about 400,000 distinct CDR3 sequences, around 20% being singletons. V was pared by 7 bases and J by 5 bases, with 6 bases of the junction left unmatched. CDR1 is SGHRS, CDR2 YFSETQ, per germline. There are 14 residues in the CDR3. The source of the sample is a study of CD8 T cells in ankylosing spondylitis. General study points: For ankylosing spondylitis blood, a TCR beta motif of about eight highly homologous variants appeared characteristic. A CD8+ phenotype characterized the disease-linked clones, which were relatively rare in peripheral blood. Certain motif variants had earlier been reported in reactive arthritis synovial fluid and blood. According to the report, clones linked to the disease were significantly enriched in matched synovial fluid samples taken from ankylosing spondylitis patients.

The sequenced sample consisted of blood, either unsorted or a sorted T cell fraction (not recorded which). This TCR was recovered from a male donor with ankylosing spondylitis. This chain uses TRBV5-1 with TRBJ2-2, with TRBD2 matching over 9 bases. The CDR3 reads CASRGLARTGELFF. DNA for the CDR3: TGCGCCAGCCGTGGACTAGCGAGGACCGGGGAGCTGTTTTTT.